These T cell receptor delta chains were read from a single sample in a study of Vδ1+ human thymocytes. TCRdb re-called the multiplex PCR reads with CATT. The sample contains about 75,000 delta-chain clones, around 30% of which appear only once. What was sequenced was Vdelta1+ gamma-delta thymocytes from the thymus. All receptors derive from a boy under three years old who had congenital heart surgery. The CDR3 runs from the conserved cysteine through the conserved F or W. Only part of the rows carry a size: once, few, many, or a class if the clone is expanded.

v_call	cdr3_length	clone_size	j_call	cdr3_aa
TRDV1	20	.	TRDJ1	CALGEFSSSWGIHNFDKLIF
TRDV1	21	once	TRDJ1	CALGELLPPPQQLGAPDKLIF
TRDV1	17	.	TRDJ1	CALGELVPEGRTYKLIF
TRDV1	19	few	TRDJ1	CALGETEPWGIKGTDKLIF
TRDV1	16	.	TRDJ1	CALGVPLPFDGTKLIF
TRDV1	17	.	TRDJ1	CALGEPTPGGYADKLIF
TRDV1	23	.	TRDJ1	CALGERIAKRSGDTRGYTDKLIF
TRDV1	18	few	TRDJ1	CALGENYSGSKYTDKLIF
TRDV1	18	few	TRDJ1	CALGDGDPPPRYTDKLIF
TRDV1	21	few	TRDJ1	CALGTIERSYWGIRYTDKLIF
TRDV1	20	.	TRDJ1	CALGESQLREIRQLRIKLIF
TRDV1	13	.	TRDJ1	CALGELISSKLIF
TRDV1	22	.	TRDJ1	CALGVQGGLPYWGNAYTDKLIF
TRDV1	21	.	TRDJ1	CALGELIPIPWGYRDTDKLIF
TRDV1	17	.	TRDJ1	CALGEASVLGDDDKLIF
TRDV1	14	few	TRDJ1	CALGDPFTGGKLIF
TRDV1	24	few	TRDJ1	CALGGHSLSLVRYSDKLYTDKLIF
TRDV1	18	.	TRDJ1	CALGPGDWGTWYTDKLIF
TRDV1	21	.	TRDJ1	CAVGDHSTKGGTHPYFYKLIF
TRDV1	19	.	TRDJ1	CALGERPRGLGDGSDKFIF
TRDV1	24	.	TRDJ1	CALGAPCSTDWGRPSTDHTDKLIF
TRDV1	25	.	TRDJ1	CALGELEYGDGGFWGTMLSTDKLIF
TRDV1	20	few	TRDJ1	CALGELLGDHTSRHTDKLIF
TRDV1	20	.	TRDJ1	CALGDPPRGRGIRGREELIF
TRDV1	19	few	TRDJ1	CALGENHWGILRYTDKLIF
TRDV1	16	.	TRDJ1	CALGDPWDLPTDKLIF
TRDV1	21	.	TRDJ1	CALYLRCLVPLGDTHTDKLIF
TRDV1	15	few	TRDJ1	CALGELLRSTDKLIF
TRDV1	23	.	TRDJ1	CALGEPLPFFRLLGDIGTDKLIF
TRDV1	15	few	TRDJ1	CALGLMGLYTDKLIF
TRDV1	24	.	TRDJ1	CALGERGSPVWGILLAQYTDKLIF
TRDV1	23	.	TRDJ1	CALGEPRVPEYWGIPDHTDKLIF
TRDV1	19	few	TRDJ1	CALGELSTTGGYRTDKLIF
TRDV1	21	few	TRDJ1	CALGERRGTGGLRRSTDKLIF
TRDV1	21	.	TRDJ1	CALGDPYDWGIPRLHTDKLIF
TRDV1	14	once	TRDJ1	CALGPVGYTDKLIF
TRDV2	15	.	TRDJ1	CASGFLLWGIRKLIF
TRDV1	16	few	TRDJ1	CALGETAPTGYSKLIF
TRDV1	21	.	TRDJ1	CALGELPRPSYVVPRADKLIF
TRDV1	16	.	TRDJ1	CALGELPSCYTGKLIF
TRDV1	17	.	TRDJ1	CALGESRLGRYTDKLIF
TRDV1	20	.	TRDJ1	CALGELCGSKGYANTDKLIF
TRDV1	19	few	TRDJ1	CALGEGARLGPGDTDKLIF
TRDV1	19	few	TRDJ1	CALGEPSLLGVRYTDKLIF
TRDV1	19	.	TRDJ1	CALGEVLLGLSLQLDKLIF
TRDV1	21	.	TRDJ1	CALGEPRWGLLGGPYTDKLIF
TRDV1	21	few	TRDJ1	CALGDLRFGPLGIRDADKLIF
TRDV1	17	few	TRDJ1	CALGLGWGIAHPDKLIF
TRDV1	20	.	TRDJ1	CALGELVTGGYEKYTDKLIF
TRDV2	17	few	TRDJ1	CACDVWGILFYTDKLIF
TRDV1	23	few	TRDJ1	CALGVLAGLPPKKGVTYTDKLIF
TRDV1	19	few	TRDJ1	CALGDLPFLRAGGYGKLIF